Below are 4 T cell receptor beta chains sequenced from a single sample in a study of OX40 agonist ivuxolimab in advanced cancers. Sequencing was performed with immunoSEQ multiplex PCR; in TCRdb, only in-frame clones are kept and a portion is missing. The sample carries about 79,000 clones, roughly 94% recorded once. The source material was CD4+ or CD8+ T cells sorted from blood, sampled in a trial of the OX40 agonist ivuxolimab. The receptors stem from an adult with an advanced solid tumor such as melanoma, head and neck, liver or kidney cancer.

The rearrangement uses TRBV28 and TRBJ2-2, with D possibly TRBD2 on 6 matching bases. Germline V gene sequence: CDR1 MDHEN, CDR2 SYDVKM. V was clipped by 6 bases and J by 13 bases, with 12 bases between them. This CDR3 region has 11 residues. The CDR3 sequence is CASRSGEGLFF. CDR3 DNA sequence: TGTGCCAGCAGGTCGGGGGAAGGGCTGTTTTTT.

The V and J genes are TRBV15 and TRBJ2-3; no reliable D call. The germline V gene has CDR1 LNHNV and CDR2 YYDKDF (reference sequence). This CDR3 region has 16 residues. Trimming took off 3 bases at V and 0 bases at J, with 13 bases between the two ends. This CDR3 reads CATSSLIQRSTDTQYF. The CDR3 nucleotides are TGTGCCACCAGCAGCCTCATCCAGAGGAGCACAGATACGCAGTATTTT.

The rearrangement uses TRBV6-1 and TRBJ2-2, with 7 bases lining up with TRBD1. This CDR3 region has 15 residues. V was clipped by 10 bases and J by 0 bases; unmatched bases: 8. In germline, CDR1 is MNHNS, CDR2 SASEGT. CDR3 region: CAIKGGSSNTGELFF. CDR3 in DNA: TGTGCCATCAAAGGGGGCAGTTCGAACACCGGGGAGCTGTTTTTT.

This chain joins TRBV4-1 and TRBJ1-5, with D hard to call. CDR1 and CDR2 (germline): MGHRA, YSYEKL. The CDR3 is made up of 12 amino acids. Deletions cut 2 bases from V and 3 bases from J, with 2 bases between. CDR3: CASSQPNQPQHF. As DNA, the CDR3 is TGCGCCAGCAGCCAACCCAATCAGCCCCAGCATTTT.